The 30 T cell receptor beta chains reported below all come from one sample, sequenced in a study of tumor-infiltrating lymphocytes in primary liver carcinoma (dated by TCRdb to the late 2010s). The reads were generated on an Illumina HiSeq 2500. Using a constant-region primer and ProtoScript II reverse transcriptase, TCRbeta-specific cDNA was reverse-transcribed from 400 to 550 ng total RNA. Construction of the TCRbeta libraries relied on three nested rounds of multiplex PCR, following a slightly modified ARM-PCR procedure. Multiplex TRBV1-TRBV30 forward primers and a Cbeta reverse primer were used in the first two PCR rounds, each of which was run for around 10 cycles. TCRdb reran the public reads through fastp at Q25 and MiXCR, keeping productive beta chains. A single entry per CDR3 protein holds the most common genes and DNA from its merged rows. The sample table contains approximately 190,000 distinct CDR3 sequences; only one count was recorded for around four fifths of them. Roughly 20% of the sample belongs to the ten largest clones.

Without any cell sorting, total RNA and DNA were extracted together from about 20-30 mg of bulk tissue using the AllPrep DNA/RNA mini kit. Sample: tumor tissue from primary liver carcinoma. These receptors all stem from a man aged 35 to 55 with primary liver carcinoma and hepatitis B virus infection.

As for this clonotype: A junction boundary mismatches the germline segment, possibly from a read error. This chain connects TRBV30 to TRBJ2-3, with D possibly matching TRBD1 (6 bases). Germline V gene lookup returns CDR1 GTSNPN and CDR2 SVGIG (reference sequence). This CDR3 comprises 13 residues. The CDR3: CVWSTGYPDTHYF. DNA for the CDR3: TGTGTCTGGAGTACAGGGTACCCAGATACGCACTATTTT.

The chain carries TRBV29-1 and TRBJ2-5, with D tentatively TRBD1 (5 bases). Germline CDR1 reads SQVTM; CDR2 reads ANQGSEA. The CDR3 totals 12 residues. The CDR3 sequence is CRGTTEQETQYF. CDR3 in DNA: TGCAGGGGAACGACAGAGCAAGAGACCCAGTACTTC.

The rearrangement links TRBV5-5 to TRBJ2-1, with D perhaps TRBD2 (6 bases). The V and J ends lost 4 bases and 7 bases respectively, with 24 bases between them. CDR1 and CDR2 from the germline V gene are SGHKS and YYEKEE (reference sequence). This CDR3 region has 17 residues. CDR3 nucleotides: TGTGCCAGCAGCCGGACTCTAGGCCTAACGGGAGAAAATGAGCAGTTCTTC. It specifies CASSRTLGLTGENEQFF. The complete variable domain, with remaining parts taken from reference TRBV5-5 and TRBJ2-1, reads DAGVTQSPTHLIKTRGQQVTLRCSPISGHKSVSWYQQVLGQGPQFIFQYYEKEERGRGNFPDRFSARQFPNYSSELNVNALLLGDSALYLCASSRTLGLTGENEQFFGPGTRLTVL.

As for this clonotype: Mismatch with germline at one junction end may stem from a read error. The gene calls are TRBV11-2 and TRBJ1-6; weak D call: TRBD1 (5 bases). The CDR3 length is 16 residues. Germline V gene data show CDR1 as SGHAT and CDR2 as FQNNGV. The CDR3 DNA reads TGTGCCAGATGCTTAGGGGACGACGGTTATAATTCACACCTCCACTTT. Its protein product is CARCLGDDGYNSHLHF.

On this clonotype: One end of the junction is discordant with germline, which a read error may explain. This rearrangement joins TRBV20-1 to TRBJ2-3; TRBD2 matches at 14 bases. The V gene's germline CDR1 is DFQATT and CDR2 SNEGSKA (reference sequence). The CDR3 loop spans 15 amino acids. Here the CDR3 DNA reads TGCAGTGCAAGAGTCGGGACTAGCGGGAGTGATACGCAGTATTTT. Translation: CSARVGTSGSDTQYF.

The chain uses TRBV6-5 and TRBJ1-5; the D gene is possibly TRBD1 (5 bases). CDR3 length: 13 residues. Trimming stripped 8 bases from V and 4 bases from J, with 12 bases between. Germline CDR1 reads MNHEY; CDR2 reads SVGAGI. In DNA form, the CDR3 reads TGTGCCAGCGGGGACGGTAATAATCAGCCCCAGCATTTT. Translated: CASGDGNNQPQHF.

A word on this clonotype: A junction boundary mismatches the germline segment, possibly from a read error. The chain combines TRBV6-2 or TRBV6-3 with TRBJ2-2; D possibly uses TRBD1 or TRBD2 (5 bases each). The CDR3 sequence is 14 residues long. Germline values: CDR1 MNHEY, CDR2 SVGEGT. CDR3: CASRMGPNTGVLFF. CDR3 in DNA: TGTGCCAGTCGGATGGGACCAAACACCGGGGTGCTGTTTTTT.

On this clonotype itself: A much more abundant neighbour one base away suggests this may be a read error. The V and J genes are TRBV28 and TRBJ1-1, with a possible D match to TRBD1 (6 bases). Per germline, CDR1 MDHEN and CDR2 SYDVKM. This CDR3 region has 14 residues. CDR3 region: CASSPGGGNTEPFF. The CDR3 nucleotides are TGTGCCAGCAGCCCCGGAGGGGGGAACACTGAACCTTTCTTT.

Regarding this clonotype: A single base separates this from a much larger clone, so it may be a read error. V is TRBV28 and J is TRBJ2-1; 8 nucleotides agree with TRBD2. The J call is uncertain, as TRBJ2-7 better fits the DNA end. Germline values: CDR1 MDHEN, CDR2 SYDVKM. The CDR3 loop spans 14 amino acids. Here the CDR3 DNA reads TGTGCCAGTACGCGGGAGGTACTCTACAATGAGCAGTACTTC. It is translated as CASTREVLYNEQYF.

This clonotype appeared a single time. At one end, the junction sequence differs from germline, possibly due to a read error. The chain combines TRBV11-2 with TRBJ2-3; TRBD2 matches 7 bases. The CDR3 length is 15 residues. Germline values: CDR1 SGHAT, CDR2 FQNNGV. This chain's CDR3 is CTSSFREGKMATQYF. CDR3 nucleotide sequence: TGTACCAGCAGCTTTAGGGAGGGAAAAATGGCTACGCAGTATTTT.

The genes are TRBV4-3 and TRBJ2-2; 10 nucleotides line up with TRBD2. In germline, CDR1 is LGHNA, CDR2 YSLEER. The CDR3 is 18 amino acids. The J segment lost 8 bases and the V segment lost 0 bases, leaving 12 bases of the junction unmatched. The CDR3 loop reads CASSQDSPGLAFLGELFF. The CDR3 DNA is TGCGCCAGCAGCCAAGATAGTCCGGGACTAGCGTTCCTGGGGGAGCTGTTTTTT.

In its sample, this clonotype was seen once. Here the CDR3 omits its conserved ending phenylalanine or tryptophan, so a read error is the likely source. The CDR3 sequence is CARSLDLGVAQPQHY. The DNA for the CDR3 is TGTGCCAGAAGCTTAGATCTGGGAGTGGCTCAGCCCCAGCATTAT. This sequence joins TRBV11-3 and TRBJ1-5; D is unclear. The germline gives CDR1 SGHNT, CDR2 YENEEA. The CDR3 length is 15 residues.

A note on this clonotype: The junction and the germline gene differ at one end; a read error may be behind it. The rearrangement joins TRBV6-1 to TRBJ2-1; TRBD2 agrees at 8 bases. This CDR3 has 17 amino acids. Germline lookup yields CDR1 MNHNS and CDR2 SASEGT. CDR3 region: CASTPVERTSGSNELFF. In nucleotides, the CDR3 is TGTGCCAGCACTCCGGTCGAACGAACTAGCGGAAGCAATGAGCTGTTCTTC.

This clonotype appeared once. J is TRBJ2-7 and V is TRBV6-2 or TRBV6-3; D is perhaps TRBD2 (6 bases). Germline-derived CDR1 and CDR2 are MNHEY and SVGEGT. The CDR3 has 15 residues. Trimming pared 4 bases from V and 13 bases from J, leaving 26 bases between. The CDR3 loop is CASSSWAREFYERYF. The CDR3, as DNA: TGTGCCAGCAGTTCGTGGGCGCGGGAATTCTACGAGCGATACTTC.

A single count supports this clonotype. The conserved phenylalanine or tryptophan is not found at the CDR3 terminus, so this likely reflects a read error. The genes are TRBV7-9 and TRBJ1-1; a possible D gene is TRBD1 (6 bases). This CDR3 has 16 amino acids. Looked up from germline, CDR1 is SEHNR and CDR2 is FQNEAQ (reference sequence). Here the CDR3 DNA reads TGTGCCGGCAGCTTAGCGATGGGCGGGGGGCAAACTGAAGCTTTCCTT. Translation gives CAGSLAMGGGQTEAFL.

On this clonotype itself: A much bigger clone sits one base away, suggesting this may be a read error. The chain links TRBV28 to TRBJ1-5; the D is unclear. Germline V gene lookup returns CDR1 MDHEN and CDR2 SYDVKM. The CDR3 runs 18 residues. CDR3 in DNA: TGTGCCAACAGTTTCTCGGGAGTAGGGAGGATGAGCAATCAGCCCCAGCATTTT. It translates to CANSFSGVGRMSNQPQHF.

A single count supports this clonotype. The germline gene is not matched at one end of the junction; a read error may be the cause. This chain links TRBV11-2 with TRBJ2-1; D possibly corresponds to TRBD2 (6 bases). The germline CDR1 and CDR2 sequences are SGHAT and FQNNGV. CDR3 length: 15 residues. The CDR3 nucleotides read TGTACCAGCAGCTTTAGCGGACCACTCGACGATGAGCAGTTCTTC. Its protein product is CTSSFSGPLDDEQFF.

Of note for this clonotype: At one end the junction does not follow the germline gene, possibly because of a read error. The chain uses TRBV6-1 and TRBJ2-2; 10 bases line up with TRBD1. From germline, CDR1 is MNHNS and CDR2 SASEGT. The CDR3 length is 15 residues. The CDR3 DNA sequence: TGTGCCAGTATGACAGGGGGCGGAGGAGCCGGGGAGTTGTATTTT. Translated: CASMTGGGGAGELYF.

Details on this clonotype: At one end the junction does not follow the germline gene, possibly because of a read error. The rearrangement uses TRBV6-6 and TRBJ1-2; a possible D gene is TRBD1 (6 bases). From germline, CDR1 is MNHNY and CDR2 SVGAGI (reference sequence). The length of the CDR3 is 14 residues. CDR3 nucleotide sequence: TGTGCCAACAGAAAACCGGACAGCTTCTGTGGCTGCACCTTC. Residues: CANRKPDSFCGCTF.

Comment on this clonotype: At one end, the junction sequence differs from germline, possibly due to a read error. V usage is TRBV29-1 and J usage is TRBJ1-1; no definite D call. Germline CDR1 and CDR2: SQVTM and ANQGSEA. The CDR3 extends over 12 amino acids. The CDR3 sequence: CSVVTANTQAFF. DNA of the CDR3: TGCAGCGTTGTAACAGCTAACACTCAAGCTTTCTTT.

About this clonotype: A junction end diverges from the germline sequence, so it may reflect a read error. The chain uses TRBV11-3 and TRBJ2-1, with a tentative D call TRBD1 (5 bases). This CDR3 contains 16 residues. CDR1 and CDR2 (germline): SGHNT, YENEEA. In nucleotides, the CDR3 is TGTGCCAACAGCTTAGCTACTGGGGCAGACTGCAATGAGCAGTTCTTC. It specifies CANSLATGADCNEQFF.

Here the CDR3 DNA reads TGCAGCGTTGTACTAGTGGAAGGTTACACCGGGGAGCTGTTTTTT. This codes for CSVVLVEGYTGELFF. The rearrangement joins TRBV29-1 to TRBJ2-2, with D tentatively TRBD2 (5 bases). The CDR3 sequence is 15 residues long. Trimming cost V 4 bases and J 3 bases, with 15 bases left between them. Germline lookup yields CDR1 SQVTM and CDR2 ANQGSEA.

To note about this clonotype: Since no conserved phenylalanine or tryptophan closes the CDR3, a read error is the likely cause. The gene calls are TRBV24-1 and TRBJ2-7; the D is unclear. The germline CDR1 and CDR2 sequences are KGHDR and SFDVKD. Deletions cut 7 bases from V and 2 bases from J, with 11 bases between. The CDR3 covers 13 residues. For the CDR3, the DNA is TGTGCCACCAGCTCGACGGCGGCCTACGAGCAGTACTTA. Its protein product is CATSSTAAYEQYL.

This clonotype was counted once. V usage is TRBV20-1 and J usage is TRBJ2-7; 8 nucleotides line up with TRBD1. The CDR3 runs 14 residues. The V gene's germline CDR1 is DFQATT and CDR2 SNEGSKA (reference sequence). The V and J ends lost 2 bases and 4 bases, in that order; junction bases with no gene match: 7. Written as DNA, the CDR3 is TGCAGTGCTAGAATTCCAGGGGGCAATTACGAGCAGTACTTC. Residues: CSARIPGGNYEQYF.

With respect to this clonotype: A clone one base away is much larger, so this may be a read error. CDR3 DNA sequence: TGTGCCAGCAGTGAGGGACCTAATCAGCCCCAGCATTTT. Translation: CASSEGPNQPQHF. The gene calls are TRBV6-4 and TRBJ1-5; the D gene is possibly TRBD1 (5 bases). The CDR3 has 13 amino acids. V gave up 3 bases and J gave up 4 bases, with 7 bases separating them. From germline, CDR1 is MRHNA and CDR2 SNTAGT.

Many counts were recorded for this clonotype. This chain joins TRBV29-1 and TRBJ2-7; maybe TRBD1 (5 bases). The CDR3 is made up of 13 amino acids. Between the trimmed V and J ends, which lost 7 bases and 5 bases, there was a span of 18 bases. Per germline, CDR1 SQVTM and CDR2 ANQGSEA. The CDR3 DNA sequence: TGCAGCGCCCTTTTTCAGGGTCACCACGAGCAGTACTTC. Its translation is CSALFQGHHEQYF.

The rearrangement uses TRBV12-3 or TRBV12-4 and TRBJ2-1, with 8 bases identical to TRBD2. This CDR3 has 14 amino acids. The V segment lost 2 bases and the J segment 9 bases; nucleotides outside the gene matches: 6. Here the CDR3 DNA reads TGTGCCAGCAGTTTAACTAGCGGACGTGGTGAGCAGTTCTTC. It codes for CASSLTSGRGEQFF.

V is TRBV29-1 and J is TRBJ2-3, with D perhaps TRBD2 (7 bases). The CDR3 covers 13 residues. Germline V gene sequence: CDR1 SQVTM, CDR2 ANQGSEA. V gave up 6 bases and J gave up 10 bases, with 20 bases separating them. The CDR3 region is CSVRTGGGRPQYF. The CDR3 DNA reads as TGCAGCGTCCGGACGGGGGGCGGACGTCCGCAGTATTTT.

V is TRBV7-9 and J is TRBJ2-1; perhaps TRBD1 as D (6 bases). CDR1 is SEHNR and CDR2 is FQNEAQ in the germline V gene (reference sequence). The V gene lost 4 bases and the J gene lost 7 bases, with 17 bases spanning the gap. This CDR3 comprises 15 residues. CDR3 DNA sequence: TGTGCCAGCAGCTCAGGGGTAGTGGCCTCAAATGAGCAGTTCTTC. This gives the protein CASSSGVVASNEQFF.

The genes are TRBV29-1 and TRBJ1-1; D call uncertain. There are 15 residues in the CDR3. V lost 5 bases to trimming and J lost 9 bases, with 25 bases between them. In germline, CDR1 is SQVTM, CDR2 ANQGSEA. The CDR3 here is CSVRAGWGMNTQAFF. CDR3 in DNA: TGCAGCGTTCGGGCGGGATGGGGAATGAATACTCAAGCTTTCTTT.